The T cell receptor (beta chain) described here comes from a study of CD8+ T cells in alopecia areata. Looking at the study overall: Treated patients were given 5 to 10 mg oral tofacitinib twice daily.

After isolation, RNA underwent reverse transcription to generate cDNA as the sequencing template. Clones were read by immunoSEQ multiplex PCR, and TCRdb kept only the in-frame ones, dropping some. The table includes 100,000 to 150,000 clones, approximately 48% detected once. Trimming took 0 bases from V and 3 from J, leaving 11 bases between them. CDR3 length: 14 amino acids. Germline values: CDR1 SQVTM, CDR2 ANQGSEA. The sequence derives from a human donor with alopecia areata. The chain employs TRBV29-1 and TRBJ1-2; possibly TRBD1 for D (6 bases). The sample in question was CD8+ T cells sorted from blood, obtained at week 0. For the CDR3, the DNA is TGCAGCGTTGAAGAACAAGGGGGATACTATGGCTACACCTTC. It yields the protein CSVEEQGGYYGYTF.